The text below deals with one T cell receptor (beta chain). It has no known antigen specificity. No much larger clone is present one base from it, and per-base qualities are unavailable. TCRbeta CDR3 regions were amplified from genomic DNA using the immunoSEQ Assay, a bias-controlled multiplex PCR. The authors processed their data as follows. Nucleated cell counts per sample were estimated from amplification of reference gene primers within the assay. Sequence reads were collapsed and filtered to measure the absolute abundance of every unique TCRbeta CDR3 rearrangement. For each sample, productive Simpson clonality was calculated by taking the square root of Simpson's diversity index across productive rearrangements. TCRdb re-hosts the immuneACCESS table, in-frame sequences only. Its copies lack some clones; in the studies checked, an unresolved V gene accounts for under half of them, and the cause for the rest is not known. That table gives V, J and clone size, and the DNA gave D and trimming. Recorded for this sample are roughly 41,000 clones; approximately 90% of them occurred a single time. About 4.6% of the sample is held by the ten biggest clonotypes.

The collaborating institutions used their own protocols to collect whole blood in K2EDTA tubes. For TCRbeta analysis, collaborator samples were shipped as frozen whole blood, as isolated PBMCs, or as DNA extracted from either sample type. This entry belongs to a study of blood T cell repertoires in COVID-19 (dated by TCRdb to 2020 to 2021). Broadly, across the study: The collaborator samples originated in the United States, Italy and Spain and spanned the acute and convalescent phases of COVID-19. The repertoires were made available in a free public database intended to serve as a resource for research on the immune response to SARS-CoV-2. Samples came from the ongoing ImmuneRACE study (first 160 participants) plus 1,254 subjects from 6 global collaborators. Where HLA class I and class II types were available, the types were taken from metadata supplied by the sample provider, not from assay-based typing. The dataset comprised deeply sampled blood TCRbeta repertoires from subjects exposed to, actively infected with, or recovered from COVID-19. A de-identified subject ID, COVID-19 status, age in years and sex were almost always included in the sample metadata. The prospective study material was composed of cDNA or gDNA derived from T cells, B-cell-depleted T cells, or PBMCs.

The research as a whole found: The amount of clinical and demographic metadata varied by source and participant and was provided uncurated.

Reading from cysteine to phenylalanine, the CDR3 counts 15 amino acids. Only the CDR3 DNA is retained, 45 bases long and in frame from the first base. Trimming accounts for 6 bases at V and 5 bases at J, while the number of junction bases matched to no gene is 9. The germline V gene provides CDR1 MNHEY and CDR2 SVGAGI. The receptor comes from a human donor in a cohort sampled during active COVID-19. The rearranged chain carries TRBV6-5 and TRBJ1-2; a stretch of 10 junction bases matches TRBD1. Material: peripheral blood. The CDR3 protein: CASSETGGAVYGYTF. In nucleotides, the sequence is TGTGCCAGCAGCGAGACAGGGGGCGCGGTGTATGGCTACACCTTC.